These T cell receptor gamma chains were read from a single sample in a study of gamma-delta chains in newborns, infants, children. TCRdb reprocessed the reads using CATT. The repertoire holds roughly 1,700 gamma-chain clones, with 9.5% to 15% as singletons. Material: blood. The receptor source for this set is a child who was a newborn, infant or young child, either healthy, febrile or measles-vaccinated (not recorded which). Both conserved end residues are part of each CDR3. The order of the fields is V gene, clone size, J gene, CDR3 protein, CDR3 DNA. The size entry is marked missing in some rows and otherwise reads once, few, many or a size class.

V: TRGV9; size: medium-sized; J: TRGJP; CDR3: CALWEVKQELGKKIKVF; DNA: TGTGCCTTGTGGGAGGTGAAGCAAGAGTTGGGCAAAAAAATCAAGGTATTT
V: TRGV9; size: few; J: TRGJP; CDR3: CALWEVPQELGKKIKVF; DNA: TGTGCCTTGTGGGAGGTCCCACAAGAGTTGGGCAAAAAAATCAAGGTATTT
V: TRGV9; size: NA; J: TRGJP; CDR3: CALWETPRQELGKKIKVF; DNA: TGTGCCTTGTGGGAGACTCCTAGACAAGAGTTGGGCAAAAAAATCAAGGTATTT
V: TRGV9; size: NA; J: TRGJP; CDR3: CALWDPSLQELGKKIKVF; DNA: TGTGCCTTGTGGGACCCGAGCCTGCAAGAGTTGGGCAAAAAAATCAAGGTATTT
V: TRGV9; size: few; J: TRGJP; CDR3: CALWEMLGKKIKVF; DNA: TGTGCCTTGTGGGAAATGTTGGGCAAAAAAATCAAGGTATTT
V: TRGV9; size: medium-sized; J: TRGJP; CDR3: CALWEVHEELGKKIKVF; DNA: TGTGCCTTGTGGGAGGTGCACGAGGAGTTGGGCAAAAAAATCAAGGTATTT
V: TRGV9; size: medium-sized; J: TRGJP; CDR3: CALWAQELGKKIKVF; DNA: TGTGCCTTGTGGGCCCAAGAGTTGGGCAAAAAAATCAAGGTATTT
V: TRGV9; size: NA; J: TRGJP; CDR3: CALWEVQPELAKKIKVF; DNA: TGTGCCTTGTGGGAGGTGCAACCAGAGTTGGCAAAAAAAATCAAGGTATTT
V: TRGV9; size: medium-sized; J: TRGJP; CDR3: CALWGQELGKKIKVF; DNA: TGTGCCTTGTGGGGCCAAGAGTTGGGCAAAAAAATCAAGGTATTT
V: TRGV9; size: medium-sized; J: TRGJP; CDR3: CALWEVKRELGKKIKVF; DNA: TGTGCCTTGTGGGAGGTGAAGCGGGAGTTGGGCAAAAAAATCAAGGTATTT
V: TRGV9; size: NA; J: TRGJP; CDR3: CALWEAEEELGKKIKVF; DNA: TGTGCCTTGTGGGAGGCGGAAGAAGAGTTGGGCAAAAAAATCAAGGTATTT
V: TRGV9; size: NA; J: TRGJP; CDR3: CALWEVRAKLGKKIKVF; DNA: TGTGCCTTGTGGGAGGTGCGGGCAAAGTTGGGCAAAAAAATCAAGGTATTT